Following are 23 T cell receptor beta chains from one sample sequenced in a study of a mutant IDH1 vaccine in newly diagnosed glioma. Sequenced by immunoSEQ multiplex PCR; TCRdb stores in-frame clones only, minus some. The sample holds about 130,000 clones, just under 80% seen once. As for time point: week 11, during vaccination. One vaccine dose held 300 ug of mutant IDH1 20-mer peptide and came with topical imiquimod. The antigens of these receptors remain unknown. The sequencing here drew on PBMCs, taken from a glioma patient whose treatment included an IDH1 peptide vaccine. These TCRs come from a middle-aged man with glioma.

A note on this clone: The identical CDR3 is also encoded by other nucleotide sequences in the sample. CDR3 nucleotide sequence: TGTGCCAGCAGCTTAATTGACAATCAGCCCCAGCATTTT. As protein: CASSLIDNQPQHF. This chain uses TRBV7-2 with TRBJ1-5; D not certain. Trimming stripped 2 bases from V and 3 bases from J, with 5 bases between. The CDR3 spans 13 residues. The germline V gene has CDR1 SGHTA and CDR2 FQGNSA.

The chain links TRBV7-6 to TRBJ1-1, with 8 nucleotides matching TRBD1. The germline CDR1 and CDR2 sequences are SGHVS and FNYEAQ. J was trimmed by 4 bases and V by 2 bases; bases with no gene match: 9. The CDR3 covers 16 residues. Here the CDR3 reads CASSLSPGQEPTEAFF. In nucleotides, the CDR3 is TGTGCCAGCAGCTTATCTCCGGGACAGGAGCCCACTGAAGCTTTCTTT.

This chain links TRBV7-9 with TRBJ2-7, with TRBD1 matching over 10 bases. The CDR3 runs to 14 residues. V dropped 6 bases and J dropped 5; count of bases not matched to a gene: 7. Germline V gene data show CDR1 as SEHNR and CDR2 as FQNEAQ (reference sequence). The CDR3 sequence is CASSPGQGFDEQYF. The CDR3 bases are TGTGCCAGCAGTCCGGGACAGGGGTTCGACGAGCAGTACTTC.

About this clone itself: Distinct nucleotide sequences in the sample also encode this CDR3. The J gene is TRBJ1-2, the V gene TRBV29-1, with TRBD1 as a possible D gene (6 bases). Trimming pared 0 bases from V and 9 bases from J, leaving 14 bases between. The germline V gene encodes CDR1 SQVTM and CDR2 ANQGSEA. CDR3 length: 13 amino acids. CDR3 sequence: CSVEDQGRGSYTF. CDR3 sequence (DNA): TGCAGCGTTGAAGATCAGGGGCGGGGGAGCTACACCTTC.

The chain has TRBV18 and TRBJ2-1, with TRBD1 identical over 10 bases. Germline-derived CDR1 and CDR2 are KGHSH and LQKENI. CDR3 length: 17 residues. J was trimmed by 6 bases and V by 4 bases; bases with no gene match: 12. In DNA form, the CDR3 reads TGTGCCAGCTCACAGGGACAGGGGATCGAGAAGCGCAATGAGCAGTTCTTC. Its translation: CASSQGQGIEKRNEQFF. Looking up the rest from reference TRBV18 and TRBJ2-1 gives the full variable domain: NAGVMQNPRHLVRRRGQEARLRCSPMKGHSHVYWYRQLPEEGLKFMVYLQKENIIDESGMPKERFSAEFPKEGPSILRIQQVVRGDSAAYFCASSQGQGIEKRNEQFFGPGTRLTVL.

The V gene is TRBV19, the J gene TRBJ2-1, with 7 bases aligning to TRBD1. Germline V gene lookup returns CDR1 LNHDA and CDR2 SQIVND (reference sequence). The trim removed 0 bases at V and 6 bases at J, leaving 5 bases unmatched. The CDR3 extends over 15 amino acids. DNA of the CDR3: TGTGCCAGTAGTATAGACAGGGGGTGGTTCAATGAGCAGTTCTTC. This encodes CASSIDRGWFNEQFF.

V usage is TRBV6-6 and J usage is TRBJ2-5, with TRBD1 matching 10 bases. CDR1 and CDR2 (germline): MNHNY, SVGAGI (reference sequence). The CDR3 covers 14 residues. Trimming removed 6 bases from V and 5 bases from J; junction bases left unmatched: 6. CDR3 in DNA: TGTGCCAGCAGAAGACAGGGGGCAGGGGAGACCCAGTACTTC. Protein product: CASRRQGAGETQYF.

V and J are TRBV7-9 and TRBJ2-1; no reliable D call. Deletions cut 5 bases from V and 0 bases from J, with 17 bases between. This CDR3 comprises 17 residues. The germline V gene encodes CDR1 SEHNR and CDR2 FQNEAQ (reference sequence). The CDR3 region is CASSPRAGRSSYNEQFF. The CDR3 region has the DNA TGTGCCAGCAGCCCCCGGGCAGGCCGGAGCTCCTACAATGAGCAGTTCTTC. Variable domain in full (rest from reference TRBV7-9 and TRBJ2-1): DTGVSQNPRHKITKRGQNVTFRCDPISEHNRLYWYRQTLGQGPEFLTYFQNEAQLEKSRLLSDRFSAERPKGSFSTLEIQRTEQGDSAMYLCASSPRAGRSSYNEQFFGPGTRLTVL.

This chain uses TRBV4-1 with TRBJ1-2; D gene uncertain. V was pared by 1 base and J by 5 bases, with 23 bases between. Germline CDR1 is MGHRA and CDR2 is YSYEKL. This CDR3 is 18 amino acids long. This chain's CDR3 is CASSQVFSWPPMGYGYTF. As DNA, the CDR3 is TGCGCCAGCAGCCAAGTTTTTTCCTGGCCACCAATGGGGTATGGCTACACCTTC.

The rearrangement uses TRBV5-1 and TRBJ2-7, with D perhaps matching TRBD1 (6 bases). This CDR3 comprises 14 residues. With 1 base removed from V and 4 bases from J, the gap between germline ends came to 12 bases. Germline V lookup: CDR1 SGHRS, CDR2 YFSETQ. The CDR3 protein is CASSLTGKGYEQYF. The DNA for the CDR3 is TGCGCCAGCAGCTTGACAGGGAAGGGATACGAGCAGTACTTC. Together with reference TRBV5-1 and TRBJ2-7, the CDR3 gives the full variable domain: KAGVTQTPRYLIKTRGQQVTLSCSPISGHRSVSWYQQTPGQGLQFLFEYFSETQRNKGNFPGRFSGRQFSNSRSEMNVSTLELGDSALYLCASSLTGKGYEQYFGPGTRLTVT.

CDR3 residues: CASSLQGAGANVLTF. CDR3 nucleotide sequence: TGTGCCAGCAGTTTACAGGGGGCTGGGGCCAACGTCCTGACTTTC. The J gene is TRBJ2-6, the V gene TRBV28; 7 positions match TRBD1. V was pared by 2 bases and J by 2 bases, with 0 bases of the junction left unmatched. Germline assignment: CDR1 MDHEN and CDR2 SYDVKM. This CDR3 has 15 amino acids.

The chain recombines TRBV4-2 with TRBJ1-5; TRBD1 agrees at 8 bases. The CDR3 is 15 residues long. CDR1 LGHNA and CDR2 YNFKEQ come from the germline V gene. Trimming cost V 0 bases and J 5 bases; bases outside gene matches: 3. CDR3 DNA: TGTGCCAGCAGCCAAGATAAGGACAGGGATCAGCCCCAGCATTTT. This codes for CASSQDKDRDQPQHF.

V gene TRBV7-2 combines with J gene TRBJ2-7, with no clear D. V lost 5 bases, J lost 7 bases, and 12 bases lay in between. The CDR3 loop spans 12 amino acids. Germline CDR1 and CDR2: SGHTA and FQGNSA. The CDR3 bases are TGTGCCAGCAGCGTTCAACTGGGAGAGCAGTACTTC. Encoded protein: CASSVQLGEQYF.

For this clone: Its ends do not fully match the called genes, so a read error is possible. In DNA, the CDR3 is TGTGCTAGCAGCTTCCCTACAGGACTAGCGGGATTGGGCACAGATACGCAGTATTTT. Encoded protein: CASSFPTGLAGLGTDTQYF. V is TRBV7-7 and J is TRBJ2-3; 12 bases fit TRBD2. The CDR3 contains 19 residues. Germline V gene sequence: CDR1 SSHAT, CDR2 FNYEAQ (reference sequence).

V is TRBV28 and J is TRBJ2-7; D not certain. This CDR3 has 14 amino acids. The V end lost 3 bases, the J end lost 6 bases, and 15 bases lay between the germline ends. The germline gives CDR1 MDHEN, CDR2 SYDVKM. The DNA for the CDR3 is TGTGCCAGCAGTTTGACATCCCATAAAGGCGAGCAGTACTTC. It is translated as CASSLTSHKGEQYF.

The rearrangement links TRBV6-5 to TRBJ2-6; D gene ambiguous. V was clipped by 6 bases and J by 1 base, with 10 bases between them. The CDR3 covers 15 residues. In germline, CDR1 is MNHEY, CDR2 SVGAGI. The CDR3 is CASSPRRSGANVLTF. CDR3 coding DNA: TGTGCCAGCAGCCCCCGGAGATCTGGGGCCAACGTCCTGACTTTC.

The chain employs TRBV7-2 and TRBJ2-5, with TRBD1 matching 8 bases. The junction had 9 bases not matched to a gene; V was cut back by 5 bases and J by 4 bases. The CDR3 totals 15 residues. Germline V CDR1 and CDR2: SGHTA, FQGNSA. The CDR3 is CASSSWAGGVETQYF. In DNA form, the CDR3 reads TGTGCCAGCAGCAGCTGGGCAGGGGGCGTAGAGACCCAGTACTTC.

This clone is a singleton in its sample. This sequence joins TRBV27 and TRBJ2-1; D unresolved. Germline V CDR1 and CDR2: MNHEY, SMNVEV (reference sequence). V was trimmed by 4 bases and J by 9 bases, leaving 13 bases between them. The CDR3 is 13 residues long. The CDR3 loop reads CASSSSGPPEQFF. CDR3 DNA: TGTGCCAGCAGTTCCTCAGGTCCCCCTGAGCAGTTCTTC.

The chain is built from TRBV6-5 and TRBJ2-7; 8 bases agree with TRBD1. Trimming at V came to 2 bases and at J to 4 bases, leaving 10 bases not matched to a gene. The CDR3 runs to 16 residues. From germline, CDR1 is MNHEY and CDR2 SVGAGI. The CDR3 is CASSYGIWTGPYEQYF. The CDR3 DNA sequence: TGTGCCAGCAGTTACGGGATCTGGACAGGGCCTTACGAGCAGTACTTC.

V and J are TRBV28 and TRBJ1-2; tentative D call: TRBD1 (5 bases). Per the germline V gene, CDR1 is MDHEN and CDR2 is SYDVKM. V was pared by 2 bases and J by 4 bases, with 8 bases between. The CDR3 loop spans 13 amino acids. CDR3: CASSLQGGYGYTF. CDR3 sequence (DNA): TGTGCCAGCAGTTTACAGGGTGGCTATGGCTACACCTTC.

The chain uses TRBV11-3 and TRBJ2-3; 7 bases match TRBD2. V was clipped by 6 bases and J by 1 base; unmatched bases: 1. Looked up from germline, CDR1 is SGHNT and CDR2 is YENEEA. The CDR3 is 13 residues long. The CDR3 DNA sequence: TGTGCCAGCAGGGCGGGGGGCACAGATACGCAGTATTTT. Encoded protein: CASRAGGTDTQYF.

The chain carries TRBV27 and TRBJ2-7; possibly TRBD2 for D (6 bases). The ends were cut back, 3 bases at V and 2 bases at J, with 14 bases in the middle. Germline V gives CDR1 MNHEY, CDR2 SMNVEV (reference sequence). The CDR3 has 15 amino acids. The DNA of the CDR3 is TGTGCCAGCAGTTTTCGTCGGGGGAGCGCCTACGAGCAGTACTTC. Its translation: CASSFRRGSAYEQYF.

This clone came up once. The chain recombines TRBV13 with TRBJ2-7, with D perhaps matching TRBD2 (6 bases). Trimming pared 4 bases from V and 3 bases from J, leaving 16 bases between. This CDR3 spans 15 amino acids. Germline-derived CDR1 and CDR2 are PRHDT and FYEKMQ (reference sequence). CDR3 sequence (DNA): TGTGCCAGCAGCTCAAGCGGGTTAGCGTACTACGAGCAGTACTTC. Its protein is CASSSSGLAYYEQYF.